This T cell receptor (beta chain) emerged from a study of OX40 agonist ivuxolimab in advanced cancers. Libraries were prepared by immunoSEQ multiplex PCR; TCRdb keeps only in-frame clonotypes and omits some of them. Here the sample spans 90,000 to 100,000 clones, approximately 91% being singletons. The length of the CDR3 is 12 residues. V was shortened by 1 base and J by 3 bases, with 4 bases between the two germline ends. Germline CDR1 and CDR2: MNHNS and SASEGT. Patients had blood sampled at baseline and again on cycle 4 day 1 and cycle 7 day 1. The sequencing here drew on CD4+ or CD8+ T cells sorted from blood, taken in a trial of the OX40 agonist ivuxolimab. The V gene is TRBV6-1, the J gene TRBJ2-7, with unresolved D. This TCR was recovered from an adult with an advanced solid tumor such as melanoma, head and neck, liver or kidney cancer. CDR3 bases: TGTGCCAGCAGTGAAGGTATCTACGAGCAGTACTTC. Translating gives CASSEGIYEQYF.